What follows are 3 T cell receptor beta chains derived from one specimen sequenced in a study of shared clonotypes between healthy human individuals. Data came from immunoSEQ multiplex PCR; TCRdb stores just in-frame clones and leaves some out. The table shows about 490,000 clones, with 79% occurring only once. Input material: PBMCs. Every receptor here comes from a woman aged 40 to 49 in good health. Some clones in this sample may be carry-over from other donors' samples.

The CDR3 sequence is CASRDPRTGLSNQPQHF. The CDR3 DNA follows: TGTGCCAGCAGGGACCCCAGGACAGGACTTAGCAATCAGCCCCAGCATTTT. The rearrangement uses TRBV28 and TRBJ1-5, with 7 bases matching TRBD1. V was clipped by 6 bases and J by 0 bases; unmatched bases: 11. The CDR3 spans 17 residues. CDR1 is MDHEN and CDR2 is SYDVKM in the germline V gene.

Many counts were recorded for this clone. This chain joins TRBV15 and TRBJ2-3; TRBD2 might be the D (5 bases). Trimming removed 8 bases at V and 1 base at J, with 10 bases between. Germline V gene sequence: CDR1 LNHNV, CDR2 YYDKDF (reference sequence). The CDR3 consists of 13 residues. The CDR3 coding sequence is TGTGCCACCCAATGGCGGGGCACAGATACGCAGTATTTT. As protein: CATQWRGTDTQYF. Full variable domain (missing parts from reference TRBV15 and TRBJ2-3): DAMVIQNPRYQVTQFGKPVTLSCSQTLNHNVMYWYQQKSSQAPKLLFHYYDKDFNNEADTPDNFQSRRPNTSFCFLDIRSPGLGDTAMYLCATQWRGTDTQYFGPGTRLTVL.

As concerns this clone: A much larger clone sits a single nucleotide away, making a read error possible. This chain uses TRBV4-1 with TRBJ2-5, with 7 positions matching TRBD2. Germline V gives CDR1 MGHRA, CDR2 YSYEKL. The length of the CDR3 is 15 residues. This CDR3 is CASGQGLAGQETQYF. CDR3 DNA: TGCGCCAGCGGCCAAGGTTTAGCGGGCCAAGAGACCCAGTACTTC.